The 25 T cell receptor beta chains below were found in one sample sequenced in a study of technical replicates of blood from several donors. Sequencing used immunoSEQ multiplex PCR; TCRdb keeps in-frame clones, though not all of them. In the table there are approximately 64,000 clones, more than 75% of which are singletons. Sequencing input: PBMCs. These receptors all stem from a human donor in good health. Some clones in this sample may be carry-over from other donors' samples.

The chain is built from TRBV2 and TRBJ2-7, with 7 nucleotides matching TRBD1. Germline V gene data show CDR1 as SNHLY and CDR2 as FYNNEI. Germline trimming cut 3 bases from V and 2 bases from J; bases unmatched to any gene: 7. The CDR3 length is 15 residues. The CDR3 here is CASSDMSGGAYEQYF. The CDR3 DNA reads TGTGCCAGCAGTGATATGTCAGGGGGAGCCTACGAGCAGTACTTC.

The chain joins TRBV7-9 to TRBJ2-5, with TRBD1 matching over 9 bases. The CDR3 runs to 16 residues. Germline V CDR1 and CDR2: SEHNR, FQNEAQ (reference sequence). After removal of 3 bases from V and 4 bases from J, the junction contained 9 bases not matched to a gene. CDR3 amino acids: CASSFETGTGRETQYF. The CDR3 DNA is TGTGCCAGCAGCTTCGAAACCGGGACAGGGAGAGAGACCCAGTACTTC.

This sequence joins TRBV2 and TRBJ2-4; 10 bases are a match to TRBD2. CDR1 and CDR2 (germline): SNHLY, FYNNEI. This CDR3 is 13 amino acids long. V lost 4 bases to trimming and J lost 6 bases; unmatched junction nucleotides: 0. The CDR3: CASSGLAGNIQYF. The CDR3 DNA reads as TGTGCCAGCAGTGGACTAGCGGGAAACATTCAGTACTTC.

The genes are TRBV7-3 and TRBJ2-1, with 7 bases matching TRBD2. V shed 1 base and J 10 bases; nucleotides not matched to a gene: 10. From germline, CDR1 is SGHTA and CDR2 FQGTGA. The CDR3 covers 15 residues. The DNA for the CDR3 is TGTGCCAGCAGCTTAAGACGGGCGGGAGTTGAGGAGCAGTTCTTC. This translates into CASSLRRAGVEEQFF.

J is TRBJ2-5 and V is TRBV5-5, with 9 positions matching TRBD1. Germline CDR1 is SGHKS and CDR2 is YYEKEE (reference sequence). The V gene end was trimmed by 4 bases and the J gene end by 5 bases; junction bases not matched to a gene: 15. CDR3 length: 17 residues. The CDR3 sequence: CASSHTGTGLTGETQYF. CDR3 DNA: TGTGCCAGCAGCCACACCGGGACAGGGTTAACAGGGGAGACCCAGTACTTC.

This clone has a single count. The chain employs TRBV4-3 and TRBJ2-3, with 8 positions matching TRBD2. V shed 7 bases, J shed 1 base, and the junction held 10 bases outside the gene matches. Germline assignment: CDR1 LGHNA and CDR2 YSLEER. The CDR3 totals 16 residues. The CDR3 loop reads CASTLRLRGGTDTQYF. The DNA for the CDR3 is TGCGCCAGCACCCTTAGGTTGCGGGGGGGCACAGATACGCAGTATTTT.

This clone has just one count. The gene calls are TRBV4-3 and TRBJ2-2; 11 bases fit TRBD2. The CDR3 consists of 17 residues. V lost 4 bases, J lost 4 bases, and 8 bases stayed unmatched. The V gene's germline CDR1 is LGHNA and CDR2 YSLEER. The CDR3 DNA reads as TGCGCCAGCAGCCGAGTAGCGGGAGGGCCGGCCACCGGGGAGCTGTTTTTT. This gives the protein CASSRVAGGPATGELFF.

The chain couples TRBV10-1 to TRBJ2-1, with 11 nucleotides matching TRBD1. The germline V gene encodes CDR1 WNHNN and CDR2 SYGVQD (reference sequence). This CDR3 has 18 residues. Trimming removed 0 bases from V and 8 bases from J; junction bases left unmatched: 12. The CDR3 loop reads CASSESWADRGHRYEQFF. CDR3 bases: TGCGCCAGCAGTGAGTCGTGGGCGGACAGGGGGCATAGGTATGAGCAGTTCTTC.

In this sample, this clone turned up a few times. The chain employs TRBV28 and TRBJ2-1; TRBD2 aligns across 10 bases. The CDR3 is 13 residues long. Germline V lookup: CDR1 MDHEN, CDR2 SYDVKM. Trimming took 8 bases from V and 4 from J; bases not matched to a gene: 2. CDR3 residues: CASSSGGYNEQFF. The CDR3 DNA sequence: TGTGCCAGCTCTAGCGGGGGATACAATGAGCAGTTCTTC.

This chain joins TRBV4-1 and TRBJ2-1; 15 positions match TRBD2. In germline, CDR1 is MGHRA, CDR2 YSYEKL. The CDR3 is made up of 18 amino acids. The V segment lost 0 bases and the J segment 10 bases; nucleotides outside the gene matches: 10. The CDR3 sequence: CASSQEVGLAGGPGEQFF. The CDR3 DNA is TGCGCCAGCAGCCAAGAAGTAGGACTAGCGGGGGGGCCTGGGGAGCAGTTCTTC.

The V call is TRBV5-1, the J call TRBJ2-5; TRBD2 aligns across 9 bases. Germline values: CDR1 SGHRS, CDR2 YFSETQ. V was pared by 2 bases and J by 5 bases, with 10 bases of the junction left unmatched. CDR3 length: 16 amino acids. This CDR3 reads CASSFNIAGEGETQYF. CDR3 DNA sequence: TGCGCCAGCAGCTTCAATATAGCGGGGGAAGGGGAGACCCAGTACTTC.

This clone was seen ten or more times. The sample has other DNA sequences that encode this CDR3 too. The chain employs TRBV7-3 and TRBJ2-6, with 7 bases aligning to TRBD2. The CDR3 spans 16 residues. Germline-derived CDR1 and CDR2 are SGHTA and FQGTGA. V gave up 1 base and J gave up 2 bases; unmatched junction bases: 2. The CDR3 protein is CASSLSAGAGANVLTF. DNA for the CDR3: TGTGCCAGCAGCTTAAGTGCGGGGGCTGGGGCCAACGTCCTGACTTTC.

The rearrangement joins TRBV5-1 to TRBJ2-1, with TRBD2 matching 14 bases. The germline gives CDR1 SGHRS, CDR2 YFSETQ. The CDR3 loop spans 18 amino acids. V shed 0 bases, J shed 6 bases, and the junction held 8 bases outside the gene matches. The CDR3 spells CASSLAPGLAGGPNEQFF. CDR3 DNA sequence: TGCGCCAGCAGCTTGGCCCCAGGACTAGCGGGGGGACCCAATGAGCAGTTCTTC.

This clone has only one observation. The CDR3 DNA sequence: TGTGCCAGCAGCTGGTGGGACTCCCAGCAGTACTTC. As protein: CASSWWDSQQYF. The J gene is TRBJ2-7, the V gene TRBV5-6, with D possibly being TRBD2 (6 bases). Trimming stripped 3 bases from V and 8 bases from J, with 12 bases between. Looked up from germline, CDR1 is SGHDT and CDR2 is YYEEEE. The CDR3 consists of 12 residues.

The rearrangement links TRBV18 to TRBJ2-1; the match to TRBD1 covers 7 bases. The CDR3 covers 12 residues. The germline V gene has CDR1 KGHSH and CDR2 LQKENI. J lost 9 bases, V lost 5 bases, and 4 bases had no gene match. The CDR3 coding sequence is TGTGCCAGCTCATCGGGACAGCGTGAGCAGTTCTTC. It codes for CASSSGQREQFF.

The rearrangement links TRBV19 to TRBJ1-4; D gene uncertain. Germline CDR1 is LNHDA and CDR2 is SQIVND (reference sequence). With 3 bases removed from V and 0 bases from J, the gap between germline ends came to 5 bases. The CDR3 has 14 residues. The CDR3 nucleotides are TGTGCCAGTAGTATGTCCTCAACTAATGAAAAACTGTTTTTT. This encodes CASSMSSTNEKLFF.

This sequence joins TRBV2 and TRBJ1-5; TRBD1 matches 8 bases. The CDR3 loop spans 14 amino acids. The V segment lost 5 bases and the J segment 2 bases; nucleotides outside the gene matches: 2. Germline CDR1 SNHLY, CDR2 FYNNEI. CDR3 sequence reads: CASSPQGGNQPQHF. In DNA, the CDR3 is TGTGCCAGCAGTCCACAGGGGGGCAATCAGCCCCAGCATTTT.

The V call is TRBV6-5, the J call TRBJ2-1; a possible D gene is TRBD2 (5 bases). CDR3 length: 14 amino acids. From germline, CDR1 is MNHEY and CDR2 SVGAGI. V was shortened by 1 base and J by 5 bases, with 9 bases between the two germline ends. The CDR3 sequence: CASSYLLDDNEQFF. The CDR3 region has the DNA TGTGCCAGCAGTTACTTACTAGATGACAATGAGCAGTTCTTC.

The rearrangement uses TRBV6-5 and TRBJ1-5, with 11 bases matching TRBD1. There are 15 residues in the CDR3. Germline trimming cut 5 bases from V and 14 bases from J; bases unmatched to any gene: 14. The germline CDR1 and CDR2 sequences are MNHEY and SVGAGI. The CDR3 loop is CASSPQSRDRGRKHF. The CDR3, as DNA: TGTGCCAGCAGTCCCCAGTCCCGGGACAGGGGGAGGAAGCATTTT.

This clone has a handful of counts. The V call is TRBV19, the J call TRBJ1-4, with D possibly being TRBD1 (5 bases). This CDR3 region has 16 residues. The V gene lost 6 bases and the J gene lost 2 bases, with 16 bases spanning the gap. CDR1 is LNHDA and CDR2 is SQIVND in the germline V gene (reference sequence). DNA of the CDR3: TGTGCCAGTAGAGACAGCCCCAGGGCGACTAATGAAAAACTGTTTTTT. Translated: CASRDSPRATNEKLFF.

Written as DNA, the CDR3 is TGTGCCAGCAGCTTAAGGTTGGGTAGCGGCGTGGGCACCGGGGAGCTGTTTTTT. Its protein is CASSLRLGSGVGTGELFF. The V and J genes are TRBV11-3 and TRBJ2-2; D perhaps matches TRBD2 (6 bases). The V and J ends lost 2 bases and 4 bases respectively, with 20 bases between them. Germline CDR1 SGHNT, CDR2 YENEEA. The CDR3 runs to 18 residues.

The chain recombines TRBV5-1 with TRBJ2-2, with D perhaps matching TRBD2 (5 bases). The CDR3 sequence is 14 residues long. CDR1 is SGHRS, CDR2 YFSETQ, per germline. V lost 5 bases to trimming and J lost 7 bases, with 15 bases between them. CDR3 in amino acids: CASRDFLTGGELFF. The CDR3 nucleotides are TGCGCCAGCAGGGACTTCCTGACCGGCGGGGAGCTGTTTTTT. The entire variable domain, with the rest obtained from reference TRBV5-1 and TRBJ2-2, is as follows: KAGVTQTPRYLIKTRGQQVTLSCSPISGHRSVSWYQQTPGQGLQFLFEYFSETQRNKGNFPGRFSGRQFSNSRSEMNVSTLELGDSALYLCASRDFLTGGELFFGEGSRLTVL.

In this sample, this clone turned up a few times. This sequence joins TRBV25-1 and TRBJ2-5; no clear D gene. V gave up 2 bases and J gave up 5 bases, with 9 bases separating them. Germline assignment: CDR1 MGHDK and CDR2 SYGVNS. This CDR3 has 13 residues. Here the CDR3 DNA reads TGTGCCAGCAGTGAAACCGGGTCGGAGACCCAGTACTTC. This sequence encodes CASSETGSETQYF.

The CDR3 region is CASSQDRAEKLFF. CDR3 DNA: TGTGCCAGCAGCCAGGACAGGGCTGAAAAACTGTTTTTT. The chain carries TRBV5-6 and TRBJ1-4; 8 positions match TRBD1. This CDR3 contains 13 residues. V lost 4 bases, J lost 7 bases, and 3 bases stayed unmatched. Germline CDR1 is SGHDT and CDR2 is YYEEEE.

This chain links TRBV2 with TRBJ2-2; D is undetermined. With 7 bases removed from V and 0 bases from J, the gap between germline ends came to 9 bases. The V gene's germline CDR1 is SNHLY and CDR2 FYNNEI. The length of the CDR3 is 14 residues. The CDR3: CASNRSPNTGELFF. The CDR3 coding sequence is TGTGCCAGCAATCGGTCCCCGAACACCGGGGAGCTGTTTTTT.